A selection of T cell receptor beta chains follows, all from one sample in a study of cytomegalovirus exposure and HLA in healthy donors. Sequencing was performed with immunoSEQ multiplex PCR; in TCRdb, only in-frame clones are kept and a portion is missing. The table lists about 82,000 clones, over 75% of them singletons. The sequencing sample was made of PBMCs. All receptors derive from a human donor in good health. Each CDR3 is given without its conserved first and last residue.

j_gene: TRBJ1-4; v_gene: TRBV5-1; CDR3aa: ASSLGGQGAEKLF
j_gene: TRBJ1-6; v_gene: TRBV5-4; CDR3aa: ASSKGQVYSPLN
j_gene: TRBJ1-1; v_gene: TRBV6-5; CDR3aa: ASRRSGTGNSEAF
j_gene: TRBJ2-6; v_gene: TRBV11-2; CDR3aa: ASSPRGRGPGANVLT
j_gene: TRBJ2-5; v_gene: TRBV7-2; CDR3aa: ASSLGGTQY
j_gene: TRBJ1-5; v_gene: TRBV6-6; CDR3aa: ASSISEPQH
j_gene: TRBJ1-6; v_gene: TRBV4-3; CDR3aa: ASSQEGLGSPLH
j_gene: TRBJ1-1; v_gene: TRBV6-5; CDR3aa: ASSSQTGIAF
j_gene: TRBJ2-1; v_gene: TRBV5-1; CDR3aa: ASSLASGRYNEQF
j_gene: TRBJ2-1; v_gene: TRBV6-4; CDR3aa: ASSDSSGGANEQF
j_gene: TRBJ2-1; v_gene: TRBV7-6; CDR3aa: ASSPNSYNEQF
j_gene: TRBJ2-3; v_gene: TRBV7-9; CDR3aa: ASSPGLYTDTQY
j_gene: TRBJ1-1; v_gene: TRBV7-2; CDR3aa: ASSLASPEAF
j_gene: TRBJ2-7; v_gene: TRBV6-1; CDR3aa: ASSRDRAYEQY
j_gene: TRBJ1-4; v_gene: TRBV6-6; CDR3aa: ASSYRGEVNEKLF
j_gene: TRBJ1-1; v_gene: TRBV5-5; CDR3aa: ASSLVGGAAEAF
j_gene: TRBJ2-1; v_gene: TRBV11-2; CDR3aa: AWGGVNEQF
j_gene: TRBJ1-1; v_gene: TRBV4-3; CDR3aa: ASSRKQGLNTEAF
j_gene: TRBJ2-7; v_gene: TRBV9; CDR3aa: ASSVEGTRTSYEQY
j_gene: TRBJ2-7; v_gene: TRBV13; CDR3aa: ASSPGRAGEQY
j_gene: TRBJ1-2; v_gene: TRBV7-8; CDR3aa: ASSLYTEKMGYGYT
j_gene: TRBJ1-2; v_gene: TRBV4-3; CDR3aa: ASSQLDNYGYT